The rows below give T cell receptor beta chains drawn from one sample of a study of blood T cell repertoires in COVID-19. TCRdb keeps only in-frame clones here, not all; method: immunoSEQ multiplex PCR. The table has around 300,000 clones, 70% to 90% seen once. The sequenced sample consisted of peripheral blood. Every receptor here comes from a woman aged 40 to 50 with acute or convalescent COVID-19. CDR3s include the opening cysteine and the closing phenylalanine or tryptophan. D genes are given only for firm matches. Size is omitted from some rows. Given values are once, few, many or a class for expanded clones.

j_call: TRBJ2-5
v_call: TRBV5-1
clone_size: .
d_call: TRBD2
cdr3_nt: TGCGCCAGCAGCTTGGCCTTGGCGGGGGGCCGGGAGACCCAGTACTTC
cdr3_aa: CASSLALAGGRETQYF

j_call: TRBJ1-2
v_call: TRBV10-2
clone_size: .
d_call: TRBD1
cdr3_nt: TGCGCCAGCAGTGAGCCGCCCGGGACAGGGGGCCAAGGCTATGGCTACACCTTC
cdr3_aa: CASSEPPGTGGQGYGYTF

j_call: TRBJ1-5
v_call: TRBV6-1
clone_size: .
d_call: TRBD1
cdr3_nt: TGTGCCAGCAGTGCCGGGACAGGGGACGCGGGGAGCAATCAGCCCCAGCATTTT
cdr3_aa: CASSAGTGDAGSNQPQHF

j_call: TRBJ1-2
v_call: TRBV2
clone_size: .
d_call: TRBD1
cdr3_nt: TGTGCCCGGACAGGGTTGGGATATGGCTACACCTTC
cdr3_aa: CARTGLGYGYTF

j_call: TRBJ1-1
v_call: TRBV18
clone_size: few
d_call: .
cdr3_nt: TGTGCCAGCTCACCAAGAGTGAACACTGAAGCTTTCTTT
cdr3_aa: CASSPRVNTEAFF

j_call: TRBJ2-3
v_call: TRBV5-1
clone_size: .
d_call: TRBD1
cdr3_nt: TGCGCCAGCAGCTCCGGACAGGGGACCGATACGCAGTATTTT
cdr3_aa: CASSSGQGTDTQYF

j_call: TRBJ1-5
v_call: TRBV7-9
clone_size: .
d_call: .
cdr3_nt: TGTGCCAGCAGCTTAGCGCGGTCAGGGCCGAGCAATCAGCCCCAGCATTTT
cdr3_aa: CASSLARSGPSNQPQHF

j_call: TRBJ2-2
v_call: TRBV12-5
clone_size: few
d_call: .
cdr3_nt: TGTGCTAGTGGTCCCCCGGGGAGAAACGGTGGCACCGGGGAGCTGTTTTTT
cdr3_aa: CASGPPGRNGGTGELFF

j_call: TRBJ2-5
v_call: TRBV5-4
clone_size: .
d_call: TRBD2
cdr3_nt: TGTGCCAGCAGCGGGATTAGCGGGGCAGAGACCCAGTACTTC
cdr3_aa: CASSGISGAETQYF

j_call: TRBJ1-1
v_call: TRBV5-1
clone_size: .
d_call: TRBD1
cdr3_nt: TGCGCCAGCAGCTCGCAGCTTTACTACAGGGGATCCTCCCCCCTAAACACTGAAGCTTTCTTT
cdr3_aa: CASSSQLYYRGSSPLNTEAFF

j_call: TRBJ1-2
v_call: TRBV10-3
clone_size: few
d_call: TRBD1
cdr3_nt: TGTGCCAGCTGGACAGGAGGGGCGGTTGGCTACACCTTC
cdr3_aa: CASWTGGAVGYTF

j_call: TRBJ2-5
v_call: TRBV9
clone_size: .
d_call: TRBD2
cdr3_nt: TGTGCCAGCAGCGCCCGGGGGGGCCGCGTAGAGACCCAGTACTTC
cdr3_aa: CASSARGGRVETQYF

j_call: TRBJ1-1
v_call: TRBV29-1
clone_size: once
d_call: TRBD1
cdr3_nt: TGCAGCGTGGACAGGGGAAACACTGAAGCTTTCTTT
cdr3_aa: CSVDRGNTEAFF

j_call: TRBJ2-3
v_call: TRBV18
clone_size: once
d_call: .
cdr3_nt: TGTGCCAGCTCATTCGAGTCGGGTTTCTCGCAGTATTTT
cdr3_aa: CASSFESGFSQYF

j_call: TRBJ1-2
v_call: TRBV12-5
clone_size: .
d_call: .
cdr3_nt: TGTGCTCGAGGGGGGGACTATGGCTACACCTTC
cdr3_aa: CARGGDYGYTF

j_call: TRBJ1-5
v_call: TRBV10-3
clone_size: .
d_call: .
cdr3_nt: TGTGCCATCACGCCCGACGGGAATCAGCCCCAGCATTTT
cdr3_aa: CAITPDGNQPQHF

j_call: TRBJ2-3
v_call: TRBV9
clone_size: .
d_call: .
cdr3_nt: TGTGCCAGCAGCGTGGCGGGGTTTAGCACAGATACGCAGTATTTT
cdr3_aa: CASSVAGFSTDTQYF

j_call: TRBJ2-2
v_call: TRBV5-1
clone_size: .
d_call: .
cdr3_nt: TGCGCCAGCAGCTTGGAACTGGGCCGGAACACCGGGGAGCTGTTTTTT
cdr3_aa: CASSLELGRNTGELFF

j_call: TRBJ1-1
v_call: TRBV2
clone_size: few
d_call: .
cdr3_nt: TGTGCCAGCAGTGTCTTTGGGGGGAGGGCCCCGGGGACTGAAGCTTTCTTT
cdr3_aa: CASSVFGGRAPGTEAFF

j_call: TRBJ1-2
v_call: TRBV19
clone_size: .
d_call: .
cdr3_nt: TGTGCCACCGCTCCTCTCAGGGGCAGGGGATATGGCTACACCTTC
cdr3_aa: CATAPLRGRGYGYTF

j_call: TRBJ2-1
v_call: TRBV5-1
clone_size: .
d_call: .
cdr3_nt: TGCGCCAGCAGCTTGAGGGCGCACTCTAGGGGGGGCGGTGAGCAGTTCTTC
cdr3_aa: CASSLRAHSRGGGEQFF

j_call: TRBJ1-4
v_call: TRBV20-1
clone_size: .
d_call: .
cdr3_nt: TGCAGTGCTTCCTCGGGGGAAAAACTGTTTTTT
cdr3_aa: CSASSGEKLFF

j_call: TRBJ1-1
v_call: TRBV30
clone_size: .
d_call: TRBD1
cdr3_nt: TGTGCCTGGAGACGGGACAGCTACATGAACACTGAAGCTTTCTTT
cdr3_aa: CAWRRDSYMNTEAFF

j_call: TRBJ1-2
v_call: TRBV19
clone_size: few
d_call: .
cdr3_nt: TGTGCCAGTAGTATGGGCGGGGATGGCTACACCTTC
cdr3_aa: CASSMGGDGYTF

j_call: TRBJ2-2
v_call: TRBV7-9
clone_size: once
d_call: TRBD1
cdr3_nt: TGTGCCAGCAGCTTAGCGCTCAGGGGACAGCGCACCGGGGAGCTGTTTTTT
cdr3_aa: CASSLALRGQRTGELFF

j_call: TRBJ1-1
v_call: TRBV5-1
clone_size: .
d_call: TRBD1
cdr3_nt: TGCGCCAGCAGGCCCCTAGGGACAGGGCGCGGGGTGAACACTGAAGCTTTCTTT
cdr3_aa: CASRPLGTGRGVNTEAFF

j_call: TRBJ1-1
v_call: TRBV6-5
clone_size: many
d_call: .
cdr3_nt: TGTGCCAGCAGCGACGGGAGGGCTCTCTCTGAAGCTTTCTTT
cdr3_aa: CASSDGRALSEAFF

j_call: TRBJ1-2
v_call: TRBV6-1
clone_size: .
d_call: .
cdr3_nt: TGTGCCAGCAGTGAAGACAGGGTTGGCTATGGCTACACCTTC
cdr3_aa: CASSEDRVGYGYTF

j_call: TRBJ1-1
v_call: TRBV27
clone_size: many
d_call: .
cdr3_nt: TGTGCCAGCAGTTTAAACAGGAACACTGAAGCTTTCTTT
cdr3_aa: CASSLNRNTEAFF

j_call: TRBJ1-1
v_call: TRBV7-8
clone_size: .
d_call: TRBD1
cdr3_nt: TGTGCCAGCAGCTTAGGGTTGGGGACAGGGTATACGAACACTGAAGCTTTCTTT
cdr3_aa: CASSLGLGTGYTNTEAFF

j_call: TRBJ1-1
v_call: TRBV15
clone_size: .
d_call: .
cdr3_nt: TGTGCCACCAGCAGAGTGTGGGGGGCTGAAGCTTTCTTT
cdr3_aa: CATSRVWGAEAFF

j_call: TRBJ1-1
v_call: TRBV19
clone_size: .
d_call: .
cdr3_nt: TGTGCCAGTAGCCCCGACATACCCAGGGCAGGGGTGCCCACTGAAGCTTTCTTT
cdr3_aa: CASSPDIPRAGVPTEAFF

j_call: TRBJ1-4
v_call: TRBV6-1
clone_size: .
d_call: TRBD1
cdr3_nt: TGTGCCAGCAGTGAACTGGGGACAGGGAATGAAAAACTGTTTTTT
cdr3_aa: CASSELGTGNEKLFF

j_call: TRBJ1-2
v_call: TRBV6-6
clone_size: .
d_call: .
cdr3_nt: TGTGCCAGCAGTTACTCAAGACTCCGGGATGGCTACACCTTC
cdr3_aa: CASSYSRLRDGYTF

j_call: TRBJ1-2
v_call: TRBV3-1/TRBV3-2
clone_size: .
d_call: TRBD1
cdr3_nt: TGTGCCAGCAGCCTCCGGACAGGAAGGGATGGCTACACCTTC
cdr3_aa: CASSLRTGRDGYTF

j_call: TRBJ2-5
v_call: TRBV4-2
clone_size: .
d_call: TRBD1
cdr3_nt: TGTGCCAGCAGCCAAGTACGCCAGGGGGCTTTAGAGACCCAGTACTTC
cdr3_aa: CASSQVRQGALETQYF

j_call: TRBJ1-2
v_call: TRBV24-1
clone_size: .
d_call: TRBD1
cdr3_nt: TGTGCCACCAGTGACCTCAAGTCAGGGGGGTATGGCTACACCTTC
cdr3_aa: CATSDLKSGGYGYTF

j_call: TRBJ2-1
v_call: TRBV6-2/TRBV6-3
clone_size: once
d_call: .
cdr3_nt: TGTGCCAGCAGCCTCACCCGGGGGATTGTTGGCAATGAGCAGTTCTTC
cdr3_aa: CASSLTRGIVGNEQFF

j_call: TRBJ1-4
v_call: TRBV27
clone_size: .
d_call: TRBD1
cdr3_nt: TGTGCCAGCAGTTTTCATAGGGACAGCAGAGGTGAAAAACTGTTTTTT
cdr3_aa: CASSFHRDSRGEKLFF

j_call: TRBJ1-5
v_call: TRBV2
clone_size: .
d_call: .
cdr3_nt: TGTGCCAGCAGCCTCGGGAGGGGCAATCAGCCCCAGCATTTT
cdr3_aa: CASSLGRGNQPQHF

j_call: TRBJ1-5
v_call: TRBV7-8
clone_size: .
d_call: .
cdr3_nt: TGTGCCAGCAGCCACATACAGGGAAGAGTAAACCAGCCCCAGCATTTT
cdr3_aa: CASSHIQGRVNQPQHF

j_call: TRBJ1-2
v_call: TRBV10-3
clone_size: .
d_call: .
cdr3_nt: TGTGCCATCAGTGAATACGGGGGTGGCTACACCTTC
cdr3_aa: CAISEYGGGYTF

j_call: TRBJ2-5
v_call: TRBV19
clone_size: .
d_call: TRBD2
cdr3_nt: TGTGCCAGTAGTGGGGGACTAGCGGGGGACCAAGAGACCCAGTACTTC
cdr3_aa: CASSGGLAGDQETQYF

j_call: TRBJ1-5
v_call: TRBV19
clone_size: .
d_call: .
cdr3_nt: TGTGCCAGTAGTATGACAGGTGCTCTTGGCAATCAGCCCCAGCATTTT
cdr3_aa: CASSMTGALGNQPQHF

j_call: TRBJ1-2
v_call: TRBV3-1/TRBV3-2
clone_size: .
d_call: TRBD1
cdr3_nt: TGTGCCAGCAGCCCGGGACAGGGGGCGTTTGGCTACACCTTC
cdr3_aa: CASSPGQGAFGYTF

j_call: TRBJ2-2
v_call: TRBV7-9
clone_size: .
d_call: .
cdr3_nt: TGTGCCAGCAGCCCTCCCGGGACACCACTTACCACCGGGGAGCTGTTTTTT
cdr3_aa: CASSPPGTPLTTGELFF

j_call: TRBJ1-2
v_call: TRBV6-1
clone_size: .
d_call: TRBD1
cdr3_nt: TGTGCCAGCAGTGAACTGGGACAGGCGACTAACTATGGCTACACCTTC
cdr3_aa: CASSELGQATNYGYTF

j_call: TRBJ1-3
v_call: TRBV7-2
clone_size: .
d_call: TRBD1
cdr3_nt: TGTGCCAGCAGCCCTCGACAGGGGCGGGATGGAAACACCATATATTTT
cdr3_aa: CASSPRQGRDGNTIYF

j_call: TRBJ1-6
v_call: TRBV19
clone_size: .
d_call: TRBD1
cdr3_nt: TGTGCCAGTAGTCCCGGGGCCGGGACAGGAGGTTCACCCCTCCACTTT
cdr3_aa: CASSPGAGTGGSPLHF

j_call: TRBJ1-2
v_call: TRBV30
clone_size: once
d_call: .
cdr3_nt: TGTGCCTGGAGTGTGAGCAGGCGATTGTATGGCTACACCTTC
cdr3_aa: CAWSVSRRLYGYTF

j_call: TRBJ1-1
v_call: TRBV4-1
clone_size: few
d_call: TRBD1
cdr3_nt: TGCGCCAGCAGCCTCGGACAGGGGAACACTGAAGCTTTCTTT
cdr3_aa: CASSLGQGNTEAFF

j_call: TRBJ1-1
v_call: TRBV6-6
clone_size: .
d_call: .
cdr3_nt: TGTGCCAGCAGCTACCCCATCAGAGGGAGTGGGACTGAAGCTTTCTTT
cdr3_aa: CASSYPIRGSGTEAFF

j_call: TRBJ2-5
v_call: TRBV29-1
clone_size: .
d_call: .
cdr3_nt: TGCAGCGTTCTCGGAGAGACCCAGTACTTC
cdr3_aa: CSVLGETQYF

j_call: TRBJ2-2
v_call: TRBV5-1
clone_size: .
d_call: TRBD2
cdr3_nt: TGCGCCAGCAGCTTGGCCGGAGGGCGGGGGGCGAACACCGGGGAGCTGTTTTTT
cdr3_aa: CASSLAGGRGANTGELFF

j_call: TRBJ2-5
v_call: TRBV30
clone_size: .
d_call: .
cdr3_nt: TGTGCCTGGAGTGCCATAGAGACCCAGTACTTC
cdr3_aa: CAWSAIETQYF

j_call: TRBJ1-1
v_call: TRBV4-1
clone_size: .
d_call: TRBD1
cdr3_nt: TGCGCCAGCAGGCTGTCTCCGGGACAGATGAACACTGAAGCTTTCTTT
cdr3_aa: CASRLSPGQMNTEAFF

j_call: TRBJ2-4
v_call: TRBV7-2
clone_size: .
d_call: TRBD1
cdr3_nt: TGTGCCAGCAGCTTCGGACAGGGCTTCAGCATTCAGTACTTC
cdr3_aa: CASSFGQGFSIQYF

j_call: TRBJ1-1
v_call: TRBV7-8
clone_size: once
d_call: TRBD1
cdr3_nt: TGTGCCAGCAGCAAACAAGGACAGGGGGGGACTGAAGCTTTCTTT
cdr3_aa: CASSKQGQGGTEAFF

j_call: TRBJ2-2
v_call: TRBV3-1/TRBV3-2
clone_size: .
d_call: .
cdr3_nt: TGTGCCAGCAGCTTGGTTGGAGGAAGGAACACCGGGGAGCTGTTTTTT
cdr3_aa: CASSLVGGRNTGELFF

j_call: TRBJ2-1
v_call: TRBV11-2
clone_size: .
d_call: .
cdr3_nt: TGTGCCAGCAGCCAATACAATGAGCAGTTCTTC
cdr3_aa: CASSQYNEQFF